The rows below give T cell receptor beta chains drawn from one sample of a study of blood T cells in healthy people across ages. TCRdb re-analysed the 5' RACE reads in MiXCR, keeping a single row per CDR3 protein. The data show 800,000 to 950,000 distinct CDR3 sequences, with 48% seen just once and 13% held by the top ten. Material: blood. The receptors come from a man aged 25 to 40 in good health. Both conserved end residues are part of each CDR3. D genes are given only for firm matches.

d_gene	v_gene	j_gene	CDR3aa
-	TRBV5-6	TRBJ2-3	CASSWPSTDTQYF
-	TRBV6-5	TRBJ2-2	CASRRGTGELFF
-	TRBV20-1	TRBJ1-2	CSAPRGQMDSGYTF
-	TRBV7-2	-	CASSFSLTYEQYF
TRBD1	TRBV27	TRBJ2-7	CASSEGDRISYEQYF
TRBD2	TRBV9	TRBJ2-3	CASSEGAGGVTDTQYF
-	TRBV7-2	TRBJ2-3	CASSDVATDTQYF
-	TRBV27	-	CASSVSEKNIQYF
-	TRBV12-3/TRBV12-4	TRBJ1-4	CASSLFKEKLFF
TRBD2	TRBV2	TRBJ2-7	CASSDLLAGSSSYEQYF
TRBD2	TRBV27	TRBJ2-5	CASSREVSDYQETQYF
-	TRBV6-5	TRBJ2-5	CASSPGQGGQYF
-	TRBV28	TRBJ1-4	CASRYSGSATNEKLFF
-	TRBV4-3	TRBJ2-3	CASSPQHSGGADTQYF
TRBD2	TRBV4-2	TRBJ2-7	CASSQPEGTSGGHYEQYF
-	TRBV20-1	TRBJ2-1	CSAKNRVLPTNEQFF
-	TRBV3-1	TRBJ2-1	CASSQEHRVNNEQFF
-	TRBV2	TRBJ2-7	CASLLTGTYEQYF
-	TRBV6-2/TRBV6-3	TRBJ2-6	CASRDGGSGANVLTF
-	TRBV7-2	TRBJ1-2	CASSFIGTNYGYTF
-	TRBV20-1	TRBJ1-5	CSARGGGMSVNQPQHF
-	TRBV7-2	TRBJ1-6	CASSLVYRSTNSPLHF
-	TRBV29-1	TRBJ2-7	CSVAAGRTWNSYEQYF
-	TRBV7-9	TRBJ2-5	CASSLDSDPGETQYF
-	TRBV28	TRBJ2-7	CASSLWGRGQYF
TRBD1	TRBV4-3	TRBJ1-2	CASSQAQGHCGYTF
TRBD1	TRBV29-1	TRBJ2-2	CSVAESGGVAGELFF
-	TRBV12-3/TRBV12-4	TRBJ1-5	CASSYGQYNQPQHF
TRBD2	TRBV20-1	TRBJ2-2	CSATLAGLNTGELFF
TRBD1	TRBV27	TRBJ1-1	CASSWDRLNTEAFF
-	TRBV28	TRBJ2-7	CASSLGQIIYEQYF
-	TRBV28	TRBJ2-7	CANLSVRDYYEQYF
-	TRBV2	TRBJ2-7	CASTYPGGYNEQYF
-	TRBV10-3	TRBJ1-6	CAISEPSSSAITPLHF
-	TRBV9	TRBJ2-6	CASSANGQSVLTF
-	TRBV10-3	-	CAISDGQGRYEQYF
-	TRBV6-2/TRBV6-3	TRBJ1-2	CASSSRGRANYGYTF
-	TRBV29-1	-	CSVASGKETQYF
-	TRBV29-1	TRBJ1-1	CSVQQGWENTEAFF
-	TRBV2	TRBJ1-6	CASRRAKGTSPLHF
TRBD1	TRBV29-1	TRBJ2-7	CSVESTGSYEQYF
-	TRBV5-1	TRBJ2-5	CASSLEPGTRQETQYF
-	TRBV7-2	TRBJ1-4	CASSLNIATNEKLFF
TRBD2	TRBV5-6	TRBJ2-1	CASSFDSSGGRAYNEQFF
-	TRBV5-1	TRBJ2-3	CASSSTGPDTQYF
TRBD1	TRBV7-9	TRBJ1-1	CASSLGQGAAEAFF
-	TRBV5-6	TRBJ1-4	CASSLPGPNEKLFF
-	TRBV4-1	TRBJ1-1	CAGSRPEGGNAEAFF
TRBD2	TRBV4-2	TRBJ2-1	CASSQDGTSFNEQFF
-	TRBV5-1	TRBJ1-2	CASSLAGAKGGYTF
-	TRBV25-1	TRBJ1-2	CASSGGSLYGYTF
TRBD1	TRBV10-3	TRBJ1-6	CAIRGTGDYYNSPLHF
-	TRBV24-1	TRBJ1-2	CATSDSGTYGYTF
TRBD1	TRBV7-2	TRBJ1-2	CASSRLQGGPANYGYTF
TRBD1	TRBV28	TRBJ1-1	CASSFISRGLMNTEAFF
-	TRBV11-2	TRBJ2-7	CASRSGESSYEQYF
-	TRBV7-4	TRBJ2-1	CHRDIRNEQFF